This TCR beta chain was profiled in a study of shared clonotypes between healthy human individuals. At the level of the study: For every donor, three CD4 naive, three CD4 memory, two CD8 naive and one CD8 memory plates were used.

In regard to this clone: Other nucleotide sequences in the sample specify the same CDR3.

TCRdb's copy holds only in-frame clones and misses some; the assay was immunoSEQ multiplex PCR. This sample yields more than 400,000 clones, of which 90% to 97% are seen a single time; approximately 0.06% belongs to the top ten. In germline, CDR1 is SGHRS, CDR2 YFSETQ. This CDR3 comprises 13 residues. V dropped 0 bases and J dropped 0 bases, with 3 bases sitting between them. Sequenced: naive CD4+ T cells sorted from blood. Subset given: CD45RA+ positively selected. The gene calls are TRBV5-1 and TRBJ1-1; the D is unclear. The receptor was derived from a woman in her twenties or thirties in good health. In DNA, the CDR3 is TGCGCCAGCAGCTTGGACCTGAACACTGAAGCTTTCTTT. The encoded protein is CASSLDLNTEAFF.